The clone carrying this T cell receptor delta chain was picked up a small number of times. The antigen is not known. The sample is drawn from a study of Vδ1+ human thymocytes. Overall study results and limits: In the thymus, TRG and TRD repertoires looked highly polyclonal with Gaussian CDR3 lengths.

The CDR3 sequence is 21 residues long. J lost 5 bases, V lost 0 bases, and 19 bases had no gene match. CDR1 and CDR2 from the germline V gene are TSWWSYY and QGS. RNA was extracted from the cells and then reverse transcribed. CDR3 amplicons came from multiplex PCR with pooled V-gene forward and constant-region reverse primers. TCRdb processed the multiplex PCR reads again with the CATT caller. This sample has more than 50,000 delta-chain clones; around a sixth occur once, and the top ten carry under 0.55%. V is TRDV1 and J is TRDJ1; TRDD3 matches at 12 bases. The sequencing input was Vdelta1+ gamma-delta thymocytes from the thymus. Subset in this sample: FACS-sorted CD3+ TCRalphabeta- TCRVdelta1+ TCRVdelta2- thymocytes. This sequence originates from a boy in the first two years of life who had congenital heart surgery. Written as DNA, the CDR3 is TGTGCTCTTGGGGAACTCAACCAGGCATCCTACTGGGGGATACCGAGTGATAAACTCATCTTT. Amino acids: CALGELNQASYWGIPSDKLIF.